Shown below are 21 T cell receptor beta chains from a single sample sequenced in a study of blood T cells in healthy people across ages. Together with a sample-barcoded 5' primer, a J-beta primer mix was included in a second PCR lasting roughly 6 to 12 cycles. TCRdb re-analysed the 5' RACE reads in MiXCR, keeping a single row per CDR3 protein. The table shows 950,000 to 1,200,000 distinct CDR3 sequences, with approximately 38% occurring only once. Input material: blood. All receptors come from a man in his late teens or twenties in good health.

The rearrangement uses TRBV20-1 and TRBJ2-5, with D perhaps TRBD2 (6 bases). Germline V gene data show CDR1 as DFQATT and CDR2 as SNEGSKA (reference sequence). V dropped 6 bases and J dropped 11 bases, with 25 bases sitting between them. The CDR3 contains 14 residues. DNA for the CDR3: TGCAGTGCAGCCCGGGACTTTTCACCCAGTGAGCAGTACTTC. As protein: CSAARDFSPSEQYF.

J is TRBJ2-4 and V is TRBV20-1, with 7 bases lining up with TRBD1. This CDR3 is built from 10 residues. Per the germline V gene, CDR1 is DFQATT and CDR2 is SNEGSKA (reference sequence). V dropped 7 bases and J dropped 14; count of bases not matched to a gene: 8. The CDR3 reads CSGDSQGKYF. CDR3 sequence (DNA): TGCAGTGGGGATTCACAGGGGAAGTACTTC.

This chain links TRBV4-1 with TRBJ2-2, with 8 bases matching TRBD1. The germline V gene encodes CDR1 MGHRA and CDR2 YSYEKL. Trimming at V came to 5 bases and at J to 1 base, leaving 6 bases not matched to a gene. The CDR3 covers 16 residues. CDR3 residues: CASSSDRDENTGELFF. DNA for the CDR3: TGCGCCAGCAGCTCGGACAGGGACGAGAACACCGGGGAGCTGTTTTTT.

The chain combines TRBV27 with TRBJ2-1, with 11 bases identical to TRBD2. Germline values: CDR1 MNHEY, CDR2 SMNVEV (reference sequence). J was trimmed by 5 bases and V by 6 bases; bases with no gene match: 0. The CDR3 sequence is 13 residues long. CDR3 bases: TGTGCCAGCAGACTAGCGGGGGACAATGAGCAGTTCTTC. Its translation: CASRLAGDNEQFF.

This sequence joins TRBV15 and TRBJ2-1; no clear D gene. This CDR3 has 14 residues. Trimming shortened V by 0 bases and J by 6 bases, and 9 bases separated the two germline ends. Germline V gene data show CDR1 as LNHNV and CDR2 as YYDKDF (reference sequence). The CDR3: CATSREPARNEQFF. As DNA, the CDR3 is TGTGCCACCAGCAGAGAGCCAGCCCGCAATGAGCAGTTCTTC.

This clonotype was counted many times. The chain recombines TRBV6-5 with TRBJ1-2; D perhaps matches TRBD1 (6 bases). Trimming took 7 bases from V and 5 from J, leaving 14 bases between them. The CDR3 covers 13 residues. Per germline, CDR1 MNHEY and CDR2 SVGAGI. In nucleotides, the CDR3 is TGTGCCAGCACCTTATATCAGGGGTATGGCTACACCTTC. Translation: CASTLYQGYGYTF.

About this clonotype itself: This may arise from a read error, as a much more abundant clone is one base away. The gene calls are TRBV20-1 and TRBJ2-1, with D possibly TRBD1 on 7 matching bases. The CDR3 runs 13 residues. Trimming stripped 5 bases from V and 5 bases from J, with 13 bases between. CDR1 DFQATT and CDR2 SNEGSKA come from the germline V gene (reference sequence). The CDR3 DNA sequence: TGCAGTGCTGCGGGACAGCCTAACAATGAGCAGTTCTTC. This codes for CSAAGQPNNEQFF.

This clonotype was counted a few times. This may come from a read error, since a much larger clone is one base off. The chain combines TRBV7-2 with TRBJ2-3; 9 bases align to TRBD2. CDR3 length equals 16 residues. The germline V gene has CDR1 SGHTA and CDR2 FQGNSA. The CDR3 reads CVSSLASSGGADTQYF. CDR3 nucleotides: TGTGTCAGCAGCTTAGCGAGTAGCGGGGGTGCAGATACGCAGTATTTT.

V gene TRBV12-3 or TRBV12-4 combines with J gene TRBJ2-1; 7 bases line up with TRBD1. The CDR3 consists of 17 residues. Trimming cost V 7 bases and J 3 bases; bases outside gene matches: 15. In DNA, the CDR3 is TGTGCCAGCAACGGAATCGGGACAGCCCCCTACTACAATGAGCAGTTCTTC. It codes for CASNGIGTAPYYNEQFF.

J is TRBJ2-7 and V is TRBV20-1; 8 bases agree with TRBD1. The CDR3 has 13 amino acids. The junction had 3 bases not matched to a gene; V was cut back by 1 base and J by 4 bases. Germline V gene data show CDR1 as DFQATT and CDR2 as SNEGSKA (reference sequence). For the CDR3, the DNA is TGCAGTGCTAGAGGGACAGGGAAGTACGAGCAGTACTTC. This gives the protein CSARGTGKYEQYF.

The V and J genes are TRBV3-1 and TRBJ1-2, with D hard to call. The V gene's germline CDR1 is LGHDT and CDR2 YNNKEL (reference sequence). The CDR3 totals 14 residues. The V and J ends lost 1 base and 7 bases respectively, with 13 bases between them. The CDR3 region is CASSQGQVERGYTF. CDR3 bases: TGTGCCAGCAGCCAAGGGCAGGTTGAACGTGGCTACACCTTC. Full variable domain (rest looked up from reference TRBV3-1 and TRBJ1-2): DTAVSQTPKYLVTQMGNDKSIKCEQNLGHDTMYWYKQDSKKFLKIMFSYNNKELIINETVPNRFSPKSPDKAHLNLHINSLELGDSAVYFCASSQGQVERGYTFGSGTRLTVV.

This clonotype was detected a few times. The chain employs TRBV4-3 and TRBJ2-1; no firm D call. CDR3 length: 14 amino acids. The germline CDR1 and CDR2 sequences are LGHNA and YSLEER. V lost 0 bases and J lost 5, with 8 bases in between. In DNA form, the CDR3 reads TGCGCCAGCAGCCAAGATGGCCGAGACAATGAGCAGTTCTTC. This codes for CASSQDGRDNEQFF.

In the case of this clonotype: One base away lies a much larger clone, so this may be a sequencing read error. V usage is TRBV29-1 and J usage is TRBJ2-5, with D unresolved. The V gene lost 6 bases and the J gene lost 2 bases, with 13 bases spanning the gap. The CDR3 totals 13 residues. Germline V gives CDR1 SQVTM, CDR2 ANQGSEA. Written as DNA, the CDR3 is TGCAGCGTAGCGACGCAGGCACAAGAGACCCAGTACTTC. Its protein product is CSVATQAQETQYF. The whole variable domain, remainder taken from reference TRBV29-1 and TRBJ2-5, is SAVISQKPSRDICQRGTSLTIQCQVDSQVTMMFWYRQQPGQSLTLIATANQGSEATYESGFVIDKFPISRPNLTFSTLTVSNMSPEDSSIYLCSVATQAQETQYFGPGTRLLVL.

The rearrangement uses TRBV7-9 and TRBJ2-3; 10 bases are shared with TRBD1. The CDR3 totals 15 residues. Trimming took 5 bases from V and 5 from J; bases not matched to a gene: 7. In germline, CDR1 is SEHNR, CDR2 FQNEAQ (reference sequence). The chain's CDR3 is CASSGRQGARDTQYF. As DNA, the CDR3 is TGTGCCAGCAGCGGCAGACAGGGGGCTAGAGATACGCAGTATTTT.

This clonotype was seen a few times. V is TRBV9 and J is TRBJ2-1; 9 bases are a match to TRBD2. Germline-derived CDR1 and CDR2 are SGDLS and YYNGEE. V dropped 0 bases and J dropped 12; count of bases not matched to a gene: 7. The CDR3 is 14 residues long. In DNA form, the CDR3 reads TGTGCCAGCAGCGTAGGCCTAGCGGGACTCGCGCAGTTCTTC. It translates to CASSVGLAGLAQFF.

This clonotype was observed a few times. The chain joins TRBV12-3 or TRBV12-4 to TRBJ1-1, with D perhaps matching TRBD1 (5 bases). Trimming stripped 3 bases from V and 4 bases from J, with 12 bases between. The CDR3 consists of 14 residues. CDR3: CASSFRGVFTEAFF. CDR3 nucleotides: TGTGCCAGCAGTTTCCGGGGGGTTTTCACTGAAGCTTTCTTT.

This rearrangement joins TRBV5-1 to TRBJ2-1; 7 bases map to TRBD2. V lost 2 bases and J lost 2; bases outside the gene matches: 4. This CDR3 is built from 15 residues. Germline V gives CDR1 SGHRS, CDR2 YFSETQ. CDR3 amino acids: CASSFAGVTYNEQFF. The CDR3 bases are TGCGCCAGCAGCTTTGCGGGGGTCACCTACAATGAGCAGTTCTTC.

CDR3 in DNA: TGTGCCAGCAGCTTTGGCAGGGGGGTTGTAGGAGATGAGCAGTTCTTC. It translates to CASSFGRGVVGDEQFF. The genes are TRBV5-6 and TRBJ2-1; D is perhaps TRBD1 (7 bases). Germline CDR1 is SGHDT and CDR2 is YYEEEE. CDR3 length equals 16 residues. V lost 2 bases to trimming and J lost 8 bases, with 20 bases between them.

This clonotype has at least ten counts. The chain is built from TRBV20-1 and TRBJ2-2; 11 nucleotides align to TRBD1. The CDR3 extends over 15 amino acids. Germline trimming cut 5 bases from V and 5 bases from J; bases unmatched to any gene: 7. Per germline, CDR1 DFQATT and CDR2 SNEGSKA (reference sequence). In nucleotides, the CDR3 is TGCAGTGCTCTAATCGGACAGGGGGCGACCGGGGAGCTGTTTTTT. Encoded protein: CSALIGQGATGELFF.

This clonotype was counted once. J is TRBJ2-1 and V is TRBV4-2; TRBD2 matches at 11 bases. This CDR3 region has 16 residues. Germline-derived CDR1 and CDR2 are LGHNA and YNFKEQ. Unmatched junction bases numbered 4, after V lost 0 bases and J lost 6 bases. For the CDR3, the DNA is TGTGCCAGCAGCCAAGAAGAGGGGACTAGCGGCAATGAGCAGTTCTTC. This codes for CASSQEEGTSGNEQFF.

This clonotype was counted only a few times. The chain recombines TRBV13 with TRBJ2-7, with TRBD2 matching 7 bases. This CDR3 has 15 amino acids. With V trimmed by 1 base and J by 1 base, 4 bases remained unmatched. CDR1 PRHDT and CDR2 FYEKMQ come from the germline V gene (reference sequence). The chain's CDR3 is CASSLAGGRSYEQYF. CDR3 DNA: TGTGCCAGCAGCTTAGCGGGGGGTCGATCCTACGAGCAGTACTTC.